This T cell receptor (beta chain) was identified in a study of T cell repertoires in ileal Crohn's disease. Study-level background: At surgery, 30% to 40% of patients smoked, with median disease duration roughly 7.2 years. Every patient was operated on for stricturing (about 60%) or penetrating (39%) complications. About half received postoperative treatment, roughly ten with thiopurines and 15 to 20 anti-TNF. Points from the study as a whole: Sorted CD8 T cells held more high-frequency clones than CD4.

Sequenced by immunoSEQ multiplex PCR; TCRdb stores in-frame clones only, minus some. In the table there are about 30,000 clones, about 81% of which are singletons. Regarding this clone: Its matching antigen is unknown.

V trimming: 6 bases; J trimming: 5 bases; junction bases outside the gene matches: 11. This CDR3 spans 16 amino acids. CDR1 and CDR2 (germline): SNHLY, FYNNEI. The V gene is TRBV2, the J gene TRBJ2-5; 11 bases align to TRBD2. The sequencing input was ileal tissue. This TCR was recovered from an adult with Crohn's disease. Here the CDR3 reads CASRGVSGGAWETQYF. Here the CDR3 DNA reads TGTGCCAGCAGGGGAGTTAGCGGGGGGGCCTGGGAGACCCAGTACTTC.